These T cell receptor beta chains were read from a single sample in a study of post-analysis software for immune sequencing data. TCRdb re-called the PCR reads through MiXCR, storing one row per CDR3 protein. The data show roughly 580,000 distinct CDR3 sequences, roughly two fifths seen once. The sample taken for sequencing was blood. These receptors all stem from a girl aged 10-17 years with multiple sclerosis. CDR3s include the opening cysteine and the closing phenylalanine or tryptophan. Fields, in order: CDR3 DNA, CDR3 protein, D gene, V gene, clone size, J gene. A D gene is named only where the DNA matches it firmly. Where a row states a size, it is once, few, many or the class of an expanded clone; other rows omit it.

DNA: TGTGCCAGCAGCTTATCCAGCGGGAGTGGGTACGAGCAGTACTTC; CDR3: CASSLSSGSGYEQYF; D: TRBD2; V: TRBV7-2; size: few; J: TRBJ2-7
DNA: TGTGCCAGCAGTAACCCACGGTCCGGGGCCAACGTCCTGACTTTC; CDR3: CASSNPRSGANVLTF; D: NA; V: TRBV12-3/TRBV12-4; size: few; J: TRBJ2-6
DNA: TGCAGTGCTAGAGACATGCGGGACAGGGCCTACAATGAGCAGTTCTTC; CDR3: CSARDMRDRAYNEQFF; D: TRBD1; V: TRBV20-1; size: few; J: TRBJ2-1
DNA: TGCAGCGTTGAACAGACAGGGAGCTATGGCTACACCTTC; CDR3: CSVEQTGSYGYTF; D: TRBD1; V: TRBV29-1; size: NA; J: TRBJ1-2
DNA: TGCAGCGTTGCAACAGCTTACACAGATACGCAGTATTTT; CDR3: CSVATAYTDTQYF; D: NA; V: TRBV29-1; size: NA; J: TRBJ2-3
DNA: TGCGCCAGCAGCTTGGTTTTTGACGGGGATGAGCAGTTCTTC; CDR3: CASSLVFDGDEQFF; D: NA; V: TRBV5-1; size: NA; J: TRBJ2-1
DNA: TGTGCCTGGAGTGTAGCAGGGGAAAAACTGTTTTTT; CDR3: CAWSVAGEKLFF; D: NA; V: TRBV30; size: NA; J: TRBJ1-4
DNA: TGTGCCAGCAGCGTTGGCGGGGGGGCTGGGGAGACCCAGTACTTC; CDR3: CASSVGGGAGETQYF; D: TRBD2; V: TRBV9; size: NA; J: TRBJ2-5
DNA: TGCGCCAGCAGCTTGGACGGACTAGCGGGGGAAGGGCAGTACTTC; CDR3: CASSLDGLAGEGQYF; D: TRBD2; V: TRBV5-1; size: NA; J: TRBJ2-4
DNA: TGTGCCAGCAGCATACAGGGGGCGCACGGGGCCAACGTCCTGACTTTC; CDR3: CASSIQGAHGANVLTF; D: TRBD1; V: TRBV7-9; size: few; J: TRBJ2-6
DNA: TGCAGCGTTGAACCTCCCACAGATACGCAGTATTTT; CDR3: CSVEPPTDTQYF; D: NA; V: TRBV29-1; size: NA; J: TRBJ2-3
DNA: TGTGCCAGCAGTCCCGGGACAGGGTTAAACCGTAGCTATGGCTACACCTTC; CDR3: CASSPGTGLNRSYGYTF; D: TRBD1; V: TRBV6-6; size: few; J: TRBJ1-2
DNA: TGTGTCAGCAACCTAGGACTAGCGGGAGGGTATGAGCAGTTCTTC; CDR3: CVSNLGLAGGYEQFF; D: TRBD2; V: TRBV6-2/TRBV6-3; size: NA; J: TRBJ2-1
DNA: TGTGCCAGCAGTTACGGCGGGGGCCCAAATTCACCCCTCCACTTT; CDR3: CASSYGGGPNSPLHF; D: NA; V: TRBV6-5; size: NA; J: TRBJ1-6
DNA: TGCGCCAGCAGCTTAACGAGGGCAGGGGGCACCTACGAGCAGTACTTC; CDR3: CASSLTRAGGTYEQYF; D: TRBD1; V: TRBV5-1; size: NA; J: TRBJ2-7
DNA: TGCAGTGTATCAAGGGGGGATGGCTACACCTTC; CDR3: CSVSRGDGYTF; D: NA; V: TRBV20-1; size: NA; J: TRBJ1-2
DNA: TGTGCCAGCAGCGTGGGAGAAAGTTTTCGCTACGAGCAGTACTTC; CDR3: CASSVGESFRYEQYF; D: NA; V: TRBV9; size: few; J: TRBJ2-7
DNA: TGCGCCAGCAGACTGGCGCGGGGGGTATACAATGAGCAGTTCTTC; CDR3: CASRLARGVYNEQFF; D: TRBD2; V: TRBV5-1; size: NA; J: TRBJ2-1
DNA: TGTGCCAGCAGCTTAGATCTTCGGCGGGGGGGGCCCCGAGATACGCAGTATTTT; CDR3: CASSLDLRRGGPRDTQYF; D: TRBD2; V: TRBV11-2; size: NA; J: TRBJ2-3
DNA: TGCGCCAGCAGCCGGGGTCAACGAGGCTACACCTTC; CDR3: CASSRGQRGYTF; D: NA; V: TRBV4-1; size: few; J: TRBJ1-2
DNA: TGTGCCAGCACCCCGGGACCCCCCTACAATGAGCAGTTCTTC; CDR3: CASTPGPPYNEQFF; D: NA; V: TRBV6-1; size: few; J: TRBJ2-1
DNA: TGTGCCAGCAGTACCCGACTAGCGGGGGGGCCTAGGACAGATACGCAGTATTTT; CDR3: CASSTRLAGGPRTDTQYF; D: TRBD2; V: TRBV27; size: few; J: TRBJ2-3
DNA: TGTGCCAGCAGTAGAACAGGGCAATCCTACAATGAGCAGTTCTTC; CDR3: CASSRTGQSYNEQFF; D: NA; V: TRBV2; size: NA; J: TRBJ2-1
DNA: TGTGCCAGCACCTCGCAGGGGGCGTACGAGCAGTACTTC; CDR3: CASTSQGAYEQYF; D: TRBD1; V: TRBV12-3/TRBV12-4; size: NA; J: TRBJ2-7
DNA: TGTGCCACCACGGACCCGCAAGAGACCCAGTACTTC; CDR3: CATTDPQETQYF; D: NA; V: TRBV2; size: few; J: TRBJ2-5
DNA: TGTGCCAGCACCACGAAACAGGGTCCGGGCTACACCTTC; CDR3: CASTTKQGPGYTF; D: NA; V: TRBV6-5; size: NA; J: TRBJ1-2
DNA: TGTGCCAGCAGCAGGGTCGGGAGGCGTGGGGAGACCCAGTACTTC; CDR3: CASSRVGRRGETQYF; D: TRBD2; V: TRBV9; size: few; J: TRBJ2-5
DNA: TGTGCCAGCAGTTACCAGAGGGTTGAGCAGTTCTTC; CDR3: CASSYQRVEQFF; D: NA; V: TRBV6-6; size: NA; J: TRBJ2-1
DNA: TGTGCCAGCAGTTTGGAACAAGAGACCCAGTACTTC; CDR3: CASSLEQETQYF; D: NA; V: TRBV12-3/TRBV12-4; size: many; J: TRBJ2-5
DNA: TGTAGTGCACCCGGAAGATGGGTCGGGGGCAATCAGCCCCAGCATTTT; CDR3: CSAPGRWVGGNQPQHF; D: NA; V: TRBV20-1; size: once; J: TRBJ1-5
DNA: TGTGCCAGCAGTTCCGGGACGCATAATAGAGGAGCTTTCTTT; CDR3: CASSSGTHNRGAFF; D: NA; V: TRBV6-2/TRBV6-3; size: NA; J: TRBJ1-1
DNA: TGTGCCAGCAGTTTAGGTAGGGCTAGAGCAGATACGCAGTATTTT; CDR3: CASSLGRARADTQYF; D: NA; V: TRBV12-3/TRBV12-4; size: NA; J: TRBJ2-3
DNA: TGTGCCAGCCAGGGGGCTTGGCGCGAGACCCAGTACTTC; CDR3: CASQGAWRETQYF; D: TRBD1; V: TRBV12-3/TRBV12-4; size: NA; J: TRBJ2-5
DNA: TGCGCCAGCAGCCAAGAGAGCCTAAAAGGTCGCTATGGCTACACCTTC; CDR3: CASSQESLKGRYGYTF; D: NA; V: TRBV4-1; size: NA; J: TRBJ1-2
DNA: TGCGCCAGCAGCTTTCGGGGACTAGCAGCTGGTGAGCAGTACTTC; CDR3: CASSFRGLAAGEQYF; D: TRBD2; V: TRBV5-1; size: few; J: TRBJ2-5
DNA: TGCAGTGCTAGAGATGATGGGCTAGCGGGGGGCCCCCCAGATACGCAGTATTTT; CDR3: CSARDDGLAGGPPDTQYF; D: TRBD2; V: TRBV20-1; size: NA; J: TRBJ2-3
DNA: TGCGCCAGCAGCTTGAGGGTCAACTTAGCCAAAAACATTCAGTACTTC; CDR3: CASSLRVNLAKNIQYF; D: NA; V: TRBV5-1; size: NA; J: TRBJ2-4
DNA: TGTGCCATCAGTGAGTCGCCCCTGGAGCAGTTCTTC; CDR3: CAISESPLEQFF; D: NA; V: TRBV10-3; size: NA; J: TRBJ2-1
DNA: TGTGCCAGCAGTTTCGGCGGAGGGACCTACGAGCAGTACTTC; CDR3: CASSFGGGTYEQYF; D: NA; V: TRBV12-3/TRBV12-4; size: NA; J: TRBJ2-7
DNA: TGCGCCAGCAGCTTGGCACAGGGTCATAACTACGAGCAGTACTTC; CDR3: CASSLAQGHNYEQYF; D: NA; V: TRBV5-1; size: few; J: TRBJ2-7
DNA: TGTGCCAGCAGTTCTCTACAGGTCTACTACGAGCAGTACTTC; CDR3: CASSSLQVYYEQYF; D: NA; V: TRBV12-3/TRBV12-4; size: NA; J: TRBJ2-7
DNA: TGCAGCGGTACGGGGGGTGGAGCTTTCTTT; CDR3: CSGTGGGAFF; D: NA; V: TRBV29-1; size: NA; J: TRBJ1-1
DNA: TGCAGTGCTAGAGGTTGGGATGGTCAGGCGGGACTCCGCACAGATACGCAGTATTTT; CDR3: CSARGWDGQAGLRTDTQYF; D: NA; V: TRBV20-1; size: NA; J: TRBJ2-3
DNA: TGTGTCAGCAGTTTAGGGACGGACAATGAGCAGTTCTTC; CDR3: CVSSLGTDNEQFF; D: NA; V: TRBV12-3/TRBV12-4; size: NA; J: TRBJ2-1
DNA: TGTGCCAGCAGTGGAGCGGGGGCCGCCCAAGAGACCCAGTACTTC; CDR3: CASSGAGAAQETQYF; D: TRBD2; V: TRBV2; size: NA; J: TRBJ2-5
DNA: TGTGCCAGCAGGGACAGGGGGAAAAGAAACTATGGCTACACCTTC; CDR3: CASRDRGKRNYGYTF; D: TRBD1; V: TRBV2; size: NA; J: TRBJ1-2
DNA: TGTGCCAGCAGCAGCGGGGGGGCCTACAATGAGCAGTTCTTC; CDR3: CASSSGGAYNEQFF; D: TRBD2; V: TRBV6-2/TRBV6-3; size: few; J: TRBJ2-1
DNA: TGTGCCAGCAGAAGACCCGGGGACGAGCAGTACTTC; CDR3: CASRRPGDEQYF; D: NA; V: TRBV12-3/TRBV12-4; size: NA; J: TRBJ2-7
DNA: TGTGCCAGCAGCCCCCTCAGCGGGGGGCCCATAGATACGCAGTATTTT; CDR3: CASSPLSGGPIDTQYF; D: TRBD2; V: TRBV12-3/TRBV12-4; size: NA; J: TRBJ2-3